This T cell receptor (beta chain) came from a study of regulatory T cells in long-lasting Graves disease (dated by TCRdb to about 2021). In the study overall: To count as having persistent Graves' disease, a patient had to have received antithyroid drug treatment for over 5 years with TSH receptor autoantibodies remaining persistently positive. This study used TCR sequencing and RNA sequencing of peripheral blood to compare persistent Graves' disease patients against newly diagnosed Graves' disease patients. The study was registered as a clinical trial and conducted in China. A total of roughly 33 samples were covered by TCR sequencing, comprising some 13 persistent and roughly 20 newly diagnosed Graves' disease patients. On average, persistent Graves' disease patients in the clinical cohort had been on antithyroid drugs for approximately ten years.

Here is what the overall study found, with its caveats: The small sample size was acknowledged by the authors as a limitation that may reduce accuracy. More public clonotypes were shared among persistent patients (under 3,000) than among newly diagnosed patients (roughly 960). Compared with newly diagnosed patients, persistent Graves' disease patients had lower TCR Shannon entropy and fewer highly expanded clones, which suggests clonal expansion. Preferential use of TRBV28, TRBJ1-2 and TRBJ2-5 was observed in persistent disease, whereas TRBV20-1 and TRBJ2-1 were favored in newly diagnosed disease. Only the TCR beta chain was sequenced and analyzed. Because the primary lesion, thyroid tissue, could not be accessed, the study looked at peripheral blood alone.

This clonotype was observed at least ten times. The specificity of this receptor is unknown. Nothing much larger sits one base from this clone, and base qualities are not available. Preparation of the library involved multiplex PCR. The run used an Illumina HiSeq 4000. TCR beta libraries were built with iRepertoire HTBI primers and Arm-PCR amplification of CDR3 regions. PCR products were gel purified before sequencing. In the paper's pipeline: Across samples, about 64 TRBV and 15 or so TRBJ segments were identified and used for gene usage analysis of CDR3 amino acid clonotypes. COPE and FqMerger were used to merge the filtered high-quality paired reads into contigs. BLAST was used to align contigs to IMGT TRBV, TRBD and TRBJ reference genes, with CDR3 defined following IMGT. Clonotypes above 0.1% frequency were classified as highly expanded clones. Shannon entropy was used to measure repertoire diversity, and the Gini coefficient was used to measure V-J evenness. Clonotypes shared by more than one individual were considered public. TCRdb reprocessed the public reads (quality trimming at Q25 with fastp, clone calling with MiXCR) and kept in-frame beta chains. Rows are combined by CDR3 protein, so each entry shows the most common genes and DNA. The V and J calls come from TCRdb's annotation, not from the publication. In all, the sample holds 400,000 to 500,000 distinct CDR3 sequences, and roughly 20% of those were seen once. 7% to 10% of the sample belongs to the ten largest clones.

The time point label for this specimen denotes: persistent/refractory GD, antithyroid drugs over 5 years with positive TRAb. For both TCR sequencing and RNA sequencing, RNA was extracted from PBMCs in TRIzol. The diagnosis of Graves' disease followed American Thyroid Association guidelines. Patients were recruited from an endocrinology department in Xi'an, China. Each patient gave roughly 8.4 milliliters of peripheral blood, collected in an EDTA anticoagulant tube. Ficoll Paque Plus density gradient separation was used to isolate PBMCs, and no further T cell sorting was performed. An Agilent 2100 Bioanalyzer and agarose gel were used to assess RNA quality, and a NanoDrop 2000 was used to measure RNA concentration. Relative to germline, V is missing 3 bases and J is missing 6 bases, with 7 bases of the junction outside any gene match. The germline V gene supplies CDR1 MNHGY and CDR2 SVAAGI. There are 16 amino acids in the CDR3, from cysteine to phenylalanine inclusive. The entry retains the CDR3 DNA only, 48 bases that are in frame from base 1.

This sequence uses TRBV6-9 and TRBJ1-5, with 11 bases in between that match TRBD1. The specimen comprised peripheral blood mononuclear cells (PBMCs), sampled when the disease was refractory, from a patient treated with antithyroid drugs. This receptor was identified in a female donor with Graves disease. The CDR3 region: CASSYDRTGGSQPQHF. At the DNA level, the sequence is TGTGCCAGCAGTTACGATCGGACAGGGGGCAGTCAGCCCCAGCATTTT.